This is a list of T cell receptor beta chains from one sample in a study of blood T cell repertoires in COVID-19. TCRdb's copy holds only in-frame clones and misses some; the assay was immunoSEQ multiplex PCR. The sample has over 65,000 clones, about nine tenths seen once. Sequencing was carried out using peripheral blood. The source is a human donor in a cohort sampled during active COVID-19. The conserved cysteine and the conserved F or W are not part of the CDR3 here.

v_call,j_call,cdr3_aa
TRBV7-9,TRBJ2-7,ASSLVDRGPYEQY
TRBV3-1/TRBV3-2,TRBJ2-5,ASSQARTRIETQY
TRBV19,TRBJ1-2,ASSSDRANYGYT
TRBV11-3,TRBJ2-2,ASSFSTGELF
TRBV11-3,TRBJ2-1,ASSLEGTVSYNEQF
TRBV7-2,TRBJ2-3,ASSLGAVGRDTQY
TRBV4-1,TRBJ1-6,ASSQDRVTGPFPLH
TRBV7-6,TRBJ1-4,ASGSTGGRNEKLF
TRBV6-1,TRBJ1-5,ASSEATARGFRQPQH
TRBV2,TRBJ2-1,ASGPAGGNNEQF
TRBV11-2,TRBJ2-1,ASGGNSYNEQF
TRBV24-1,TRBJ2-1,ATSEVGGNEQF
TRBV10-3,TRBJ2-1,AISESGDSYNEQF
TRBV15,TRBJ2-2,ATHKGRGRGELF
TRBV27,TRBJ2-1,ASSLGLAIAYNEQF
TRBV10-3,TRBJ2-3,AISESLRLAENTDTQY
TRBV5-6,TRBJ2-7,ASSPVQSGRAEEQY
TRBV11-2,TRBJ1-6,ASSLHREAPLH
TRBV4-2,TRBJ2-7,ASSQAAQRDRGPYEQY
TRBV27,TRBJ1-3,ASRDRGNTIY
TRBV18,TRBJ2-1,ASSPGGYNEQF
TRBV10-1,TRBJ2-7,ASSDQGSSYEQY
TRBV13,TRBJ2-3,ASSLGLAGGRPSTDTQY
TRBV6-2/TRBV6-3,TRBJ2-1,ASSLVRGNNEQF
TRBV19,TRBJ2-3,ASKREATDTQY
TRBV23-1,TRBJ2-7,ASSQLGGCEQY
TRBV4-2,TRBJ2-2,ASSPTGTIMNTGELF
TRBV5-1,TRBJ2-1,ASSLAGTNNEQF
TRBV6-5,TRBJ1-6,ASKDRASYNSPLH
TRBV5-4,TRBJ2-1,ASSFVRDSNYNEQF
TRBV4-1,TRBJ2-3,ASSSEGGTTDTQY
TRBV5-4,TRBJ1-1,ASSLGGGSTEAF
TRBV24-1,TRBJ2-1,ATSTEYNEQF
TRBV3-1/TRBV3-2,TRBJ2-5,ASSQVPGRVLVH
TRBV12-3/TRBV12-4,TRBJ2-2,ASGGGLSGELF
TRBV2,TRBJ1-2,ASSESGFYGYT
TRBV28,TRBJ2-7,ASRATGPPGEQY
TRBV5-6,TRBJ2-3,ASRGERSGSTDTQY
TRBV7-2,TRBJ2-7,ASRRERSYEQY
TRBV29-1,TRBJ2-3,SVEDVAGVALDTQY
TRBV4-3,TRBJ2-6,ASSQQTGFSGANVLT
TRBV7-2,TRBJ2-1,ASSLGRTGGRNEQF
TRBV6-2/TRBV6-3,TRBJ2-6,ASSYSEIRGANVLT
TRBV5-4,TRBJ2-7,ASSPLLTVGGEQY
TRBV10-3,TRBJ2-3,AISEGLAGTDTQY
TRBV28,TRBJ1-5,ASSPGGGKPQH
TRBV4-3,TRBJ2-5,ASSPLAGGIETQY
TRBV7-9,TRBJ1-2,ASSPTREGYGYT
TRBV7-9,TRBJ2-7,ASSSSGRGNEQY
TRBV10-2,TRBJ2-7,ASSGGPSYEQY
TRBV4-1,TRBJ2-7,ASSQVGDGDYEQY
TRBV3-1/TRBV3-2,TRBJ1-5,ASSQDPPGQGKGNQPQH
TRBV2,TRBJ2-3,ASKREWGTDTQY
TRBV28,TRBJ2-7,ASSTLTSSHEQY
TRBV18,TRBJ2-3,ASSKTGRGTDTQY
TRBV18,TRBJ2-6,ASSPQTGGTGANVLT